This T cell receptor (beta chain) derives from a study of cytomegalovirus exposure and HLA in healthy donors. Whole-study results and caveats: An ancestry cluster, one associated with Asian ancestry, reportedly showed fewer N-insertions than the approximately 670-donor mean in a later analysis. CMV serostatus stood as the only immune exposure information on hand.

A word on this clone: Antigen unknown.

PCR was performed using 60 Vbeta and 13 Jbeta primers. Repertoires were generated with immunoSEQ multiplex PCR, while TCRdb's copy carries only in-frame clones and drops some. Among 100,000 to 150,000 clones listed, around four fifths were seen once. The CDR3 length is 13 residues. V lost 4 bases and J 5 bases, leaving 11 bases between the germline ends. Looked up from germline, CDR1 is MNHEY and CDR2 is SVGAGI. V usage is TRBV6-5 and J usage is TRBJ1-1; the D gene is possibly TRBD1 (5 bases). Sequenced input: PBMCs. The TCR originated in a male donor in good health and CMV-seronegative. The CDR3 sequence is CASSFGGGTEAFF. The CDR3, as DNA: TGTGCCAGCAGTTTCGGGGGAGGTACTGAAGCTTTCTTT.